These 11 T cell receptor beta chains originate from one sample sequenced in a study of human T cells and chemical hapten exposure. TCRdb processed the RACE reads anew with MiXCR; each CDR3 protein has one entry. The sample shows tens of thousands of distinct CDR3 sequences, 9.8% of them seen only once. The time point here: patch test 1, 2 weeks after DPC sensitization. Treatment meaning: therapeutic diphenylcyclopropenone sensitization with weekly scalp DPC. Sequenced material: whole blood, taken in connection with sensitization to the hapten diphenylcyclopropenone (DPC). The receptor source for this set is a woman between 35 and 50 years old with alopecia areata. Some clones in this sample may be carry-over from other donors' samples.

This clonotype was found once. The chain has TRBV20-1 and TRBJ2-7; weak D call: TRBD2 (7 bases). Between the trimmed V and J ends, which lost 3 bases and 5 bases, there was a span of 14 bases. The CDR3 has 13 residues. Germline V gene sequence: CDR1 DFQATT, CDR2 SNEGSKA (reference sequence). The CDR3 DNA sequence: TGCAGTGCTAGCGGGGGGCCCCCCAACGAGCAGTACTTC. Residues: CSASGGPPNEQYF.

The V and J genes are TRBV9 and TRBJ1-2, with 9 bases aligning to TRBD1. V gave up 0 bases and J gave up 8 bases; unmatched junction bases: 5. From germline, CDR1 is SGDLS and CDR2 YYNGEE. CDR3 length: 14 residues. Here the CDR3 reads CASSVEDRGGGYTF. In nucleotides, the CDR3 is TGTGCCAGCAGCGTAGAGGACAGGGGAGGCGGCTACACCTTC. Complete variable domain (other parts from reference TRBV9 and TRBJ1-2): DSGVTQTPKHLITATGQRVTLRCSPRSGDLSVYWYQQSLDQGLQFLIQYYNGEERAKGNILERFSAQQFPDLHSELNLSSLELGDSALYFCASSVEDRGGGYTFGSGTRLTVV.

In this sample, this clonotype turned up once. The chain combines TRBV29-1 with TRBJ2-7; perhaps TRBD2 as D (5 bases). The germline V and J ends were trimmed by 4 bases and 2 bases, with 9 bases remaining between them. CDR3 length: 12 amino acids. CDR1 SQVTM and CDR2 ANQGSEA come from the germline V gene. Here the CDR3 reads CSVVGVTYEQYF. CDR3 in DNA: TGCAGCGTTGTCGGGGTAACCTACGAGCAGTACTTC.

This clonotype was picked up a small number of times. The chain carries TRBV11-2 and TRBJ2-7; 7 nucleotides match TRBD1. The germline CDR1 and CDR2 sequences are SGHAT and FQNNGV. The ends lost 1 base at V and 7 bases at J; junction bases unmatched: 10. The CDR3 is 15 amino acids. The CDR3, as DNA: TGTGCCAGCAGCTTAGGAAATAGACAGGGTTCTGAGCAGTACTTC. It yields the protein CASSLGNRQGSEQYF. Drawing the rest from reference TRBV11-2 and TRBJ2-7, the complete variable domain is EAGVAQSPRYKIIEKRQSVAFWCNPISGHATLYWYQQILGQGPKLLIQFQNNGVVDDSQLPKDRFSAERLKGVDSTLKIQPAKLEDSAVYLCASSLGNRQGSEQYFGPGTRLTVT.

Many counts were recorded for this clonotype. V and J are TRBV28 and TRBJ1-2; 8 nucleotides line up with TRBD1. With 4 bases clipped from V and 4 bases from J, the junction kept 17 bases outside the gene matches. The germline gives CDR1 MDHEN, CDR2 SYDVKM. The CDR3 has 18 residues. This CDR3 is CASSSPGTGYFGSYGYTF. In DNA, the CDR3 is TGTGCCAGCAGTTCCCCCGGGACAGGATATTTTGGCAGCTATGGCTACACCTTC.

The chain is built from TRBV9 and TRBJ1-4; 8 nucleotides align to TRBD1. CDR1 and CDR2 from the germline V gene are SGDLS and YYNGEE. This CDR3 region has 16 residues. V lost 4 bases to trimming and J lost 1 base; unmatched junction nucleotides: 6. This CDR3 reads CASSLHGQGTNEKLFF. In DNA, the CDR3 is TGTGCCAGCAGCCTCCACGGACAGGGAACTAATGAAAAACTGTTTTTT.

This clonotype was observed many times. V is TRBV29-1 and J is TRBJ1-2; D call uncertain. Germline lookup yields CDR1 SQVTM and CDR2 ANQGSEA. CDR3 size: 11 residues. The V and J ends lost 2 bases and 8 bases respectively, with 9 bases between them. The CDR3: CSVELPFGYTF. The CDR3 nucleotides are TGCAGCGTTGAACTGCCTTTCGGCTACACCTTC.

In its sample, this clonotype was seen many times. The chain combines TRBV7-2 with TRBJ1-4; possibly TRBD1 for D (5 bases). V was trimmed by 4 bases and J by 5 bases, leaving 14 bases between them. Germline lookup yields CDR1 SGHTA and CDR2 FQGNSA. The CDR3 runs to 15 residues. CDR3 amino acids: CASSWGGRENEKLFF. In DNA, the CDR3 is TGTGCCAGCAGCTGGGGGGGACGGGAAAATGAAAAACTGTTTTTT.

This clonotype showed up just a few times. The rearrangement joins TRBV12-3 or TRBV12-4 to TRBJ2-4; D is unresolved. The V end was cut by 3 bases, the J end by 4 bases, with 7 bases between. CDR3 size: 13 residues. CDR3 loop: CASSFGQKNIQYF. Written as DNA, the CDR3 is TGTGCCAGCAGTTTCGGGCAGAAAAACATTCAGTACTTC.

This clonotype has just a few counts. The chain joins TRBV12-3 or TRBV12-4 to TRBJ2-2, with D possibly TRBD1 on 6 matching bases. This CDR3 spans 17 amino acids. With 6 bases removed from V and 1 base from J, the gap between germline ends came to 18 bases. The CDR3 DNA is TGTGCCAGCAGGGGGAACCTCGGACAGAAGAACACCGGGGAGCTGTTTTTT. As protein: CASRGNLGQKNTGELFF.

The chain is built from TRBV4-1 and TRBJ2-7, with D perhaps being TRBD1 or TRBD2 (5 bases each). The germline V gene has CDR1 MGHRA and CDR2 YSYEKL. The CDR3 is 16 amino acids. Trimming took 1 base from V and 3 from J, leaving 16 bases between them. This CDR3 reads CASSQVGKGSDYEQYF. CDR3 nucleotide sequence: TGCGCCAGCAGCCAAGTTGGAAAGGGGAGTGACTACGAGCAGTACTTC.